The 3 T cell receptor beta chains below come from one sample, sequenced in a study of T cell changes during pregnancy in multiple sclerosis. Sequencing used immunoSEQ multiplex PCR; TCRdb keeps in-frame clones, though not all of them. The top ten hold 0.5% to 0.8% of the sample, which has approximately 23,000 clones, about 89% seen once. The input for sequencing was CD4+ T cells from peripheral blood mononuclear cells, taken after pregnancy. These receptors were collected from a female donor in good health, enrolled as a control in a pregnancy study.

The V and J genes are TRBV7-2 and TRBJ2-5, with TRBD1 matching over 8 bases. Germline CDR1 is SGHTA and CDR2 is FQGNSA. This CDR3 comprises 14 residues. The V and J ends lost 4 bases and 4 bases, in that order; junction bases with no gene match: 5. CDR3 residues: CASSSGTGRETQYF. DNA for the CDR3: TGTGCCAGCAGCTCAGGGACAGGCCGAGAGACCCAGTACTTC.

V usage is TRBV27 and J usage is TRBJ1-1; D is uncertain. The V end was cut by 3 bases, the J end by 4 bases, with 21 bases between. The CDR3 contains 17 residues. Germline-derived CDR1 and CDR2 are MNHEY and SMNVEV (reference sequence). The CDR3 protein is CASSLSLMLGTVTEAFF. Here the CDR3 DNA reads TGTGCCAGCAGTTTGTCGTTAATGTTGGGCACGGTCACTGAAGCTTTCTTT.

The chain couples TRBV5-1 to TRBJ2-1, with 10 bases that match TRBD2. This CDR3 has 16 residues. V lost 2 bases to trimming and J lost 7 bases; unmatched junction nucleotides: 9. The germline V gene encodes CDR1 SGHRS and CDR2 YFSETQ. CDR3 in amino acids: CASSFVSGGAVNEQFF. In nucleotides, the CDR3 is TGCGCCAGCAGCTTCGTAAGCGGGGGGGCCGTAAATGAGCAGTTCTTC.